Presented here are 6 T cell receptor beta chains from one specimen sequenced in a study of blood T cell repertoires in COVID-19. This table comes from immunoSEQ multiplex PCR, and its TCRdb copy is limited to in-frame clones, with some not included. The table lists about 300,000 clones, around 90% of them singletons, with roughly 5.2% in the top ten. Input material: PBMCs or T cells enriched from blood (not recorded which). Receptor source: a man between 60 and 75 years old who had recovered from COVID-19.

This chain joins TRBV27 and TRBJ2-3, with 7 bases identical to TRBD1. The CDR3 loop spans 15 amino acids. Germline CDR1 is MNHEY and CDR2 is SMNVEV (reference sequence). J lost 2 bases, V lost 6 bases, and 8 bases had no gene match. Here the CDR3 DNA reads TGTGCCAGCAGGCCGACAGGGCTTTCCACAGATACGCAGTATTTT. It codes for CASRPTGLSTDTQYF.

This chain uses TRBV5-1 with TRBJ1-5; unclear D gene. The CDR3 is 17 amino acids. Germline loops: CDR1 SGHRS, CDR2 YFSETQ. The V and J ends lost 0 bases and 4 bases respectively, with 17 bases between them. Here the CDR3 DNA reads TGCGCCAGCAGCTTGGGGCGCTGGGCTGTTGTTAATCAGCCCCAGCATTTT. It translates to CASSLGRWAVVNQPQHF.

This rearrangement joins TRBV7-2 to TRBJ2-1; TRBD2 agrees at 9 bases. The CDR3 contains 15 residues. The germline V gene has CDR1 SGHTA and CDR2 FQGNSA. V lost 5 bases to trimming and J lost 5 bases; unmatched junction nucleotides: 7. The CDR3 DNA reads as TGTGCCAGCAGCCCGTCGACTAGCGGTCACAATGAGCAGTTCTTC. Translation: CASSPSTSGHNEQFF.

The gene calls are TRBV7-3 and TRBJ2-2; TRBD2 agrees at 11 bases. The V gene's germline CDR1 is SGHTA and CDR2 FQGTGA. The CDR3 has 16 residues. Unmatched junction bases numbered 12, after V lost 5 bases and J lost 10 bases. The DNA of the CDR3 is TGTGCCAGCAGCCCGACTAGCGGGACGCACTTACCGGAGCTGTTTTTT. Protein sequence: CASSPTSGTHLPELFF.

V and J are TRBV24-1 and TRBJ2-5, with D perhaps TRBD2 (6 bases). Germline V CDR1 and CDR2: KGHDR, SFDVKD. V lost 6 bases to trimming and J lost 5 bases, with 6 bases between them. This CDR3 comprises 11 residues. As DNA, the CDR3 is TGTGCCACCAGTCGGGGGGAGACCCAGTACTTC. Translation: CATSRGETQYF.

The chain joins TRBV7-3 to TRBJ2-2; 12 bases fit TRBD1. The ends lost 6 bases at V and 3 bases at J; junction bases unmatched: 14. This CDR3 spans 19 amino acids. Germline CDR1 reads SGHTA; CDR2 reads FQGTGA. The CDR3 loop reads CASRPGQGARVGHTGELFF. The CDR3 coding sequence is TGTGCCAGCAGGCCGGGACAGGGGGCGCGAGTCGGGCACACCGGGGAGCTGTTTTTT.